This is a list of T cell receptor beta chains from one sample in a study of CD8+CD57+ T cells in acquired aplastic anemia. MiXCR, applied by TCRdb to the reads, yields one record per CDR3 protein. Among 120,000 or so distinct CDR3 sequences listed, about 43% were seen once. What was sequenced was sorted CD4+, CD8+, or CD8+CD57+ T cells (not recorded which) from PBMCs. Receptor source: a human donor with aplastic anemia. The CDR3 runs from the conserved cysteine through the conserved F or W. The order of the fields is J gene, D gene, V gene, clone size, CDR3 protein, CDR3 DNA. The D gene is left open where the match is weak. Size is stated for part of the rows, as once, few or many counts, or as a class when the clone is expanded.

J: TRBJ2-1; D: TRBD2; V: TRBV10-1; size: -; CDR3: CASRRLAGVTYNEQFF; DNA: TGCGCCAGCAGGAGACTAGCGGGGGTTACCTACAATGAGCAGTTCTTC
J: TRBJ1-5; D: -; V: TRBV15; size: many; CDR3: CATSRGRQPQHF; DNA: TGTGCCACCAGCAGAGGGAGGCAGCCCCAGCATTTT
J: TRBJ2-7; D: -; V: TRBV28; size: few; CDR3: CAAQGQDCEQYF; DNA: TGTGCCGCCCAAGGGCAAGACTGCGAGCAGTACTTC
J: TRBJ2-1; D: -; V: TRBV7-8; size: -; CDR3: CASSSRDTEQFF; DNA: TGTGCCAGCAGCTCGCGGGATACTGAGCAGTTCTTC
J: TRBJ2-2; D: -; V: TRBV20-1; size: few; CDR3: CSARVIRRDLFAGELFF; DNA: TGCAGTGCTAGAGTGATAAGACGGGATTTATTCGCCGGGGAGCTGTTTTTT
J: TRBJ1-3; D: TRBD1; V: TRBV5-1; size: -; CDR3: CASSLDQGDTIYF; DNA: TGCGCCAGCAGCCTAGACCAGGGGGACACCATATATTTT
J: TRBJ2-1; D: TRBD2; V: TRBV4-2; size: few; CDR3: CASSQGGLAGIYNEQFF; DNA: TGTGCCAGCAGCCAAGGGGGACTAGCGGGGATTTACAATGAGCAGTTCTTC
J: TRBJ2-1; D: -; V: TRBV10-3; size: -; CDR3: CAISEERTSYNEQFF; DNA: TGTGCCATCAGTGAGGAGCGGACCTCCTACAATGAGCAGTTCTTC
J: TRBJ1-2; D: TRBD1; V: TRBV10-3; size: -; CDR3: CATGTAIGYGYTF; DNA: TGTGCCACCGGGACAGCCATCGGGTATGGCTACACCTTC
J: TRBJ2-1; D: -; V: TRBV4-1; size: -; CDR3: CASSQRGPSYNEQFF; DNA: TGCGCCAGCAGCCAACGGGGACCCTCCTACAATGAGCAGTTCTTC
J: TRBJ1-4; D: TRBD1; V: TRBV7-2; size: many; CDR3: CASSLGRQGVEKLFF; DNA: TGTGCCAGCAGCTTAGGTAGACAGGGGGTTGAAAAACTGTTTTTT
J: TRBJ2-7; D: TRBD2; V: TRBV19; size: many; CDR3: CASSRTSGDAYEQYF; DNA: TGTGCCAGTAGTAGGACTAGCGGGGACGCCTACGAGCAGTACTTC
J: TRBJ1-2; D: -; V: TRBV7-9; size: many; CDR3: CASSRNDPGKGSGYGYTF; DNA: TGTGCCAGCAGCCGAAACGACCCGGGGAAGGGCTCAGGGTATGGCTACACCTTC
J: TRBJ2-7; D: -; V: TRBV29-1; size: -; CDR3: CSVGDRRSSYEQYF; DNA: TGCAGCGTTGGAGATCGGAGAAGCTCCTACGAGCAGTACTTC
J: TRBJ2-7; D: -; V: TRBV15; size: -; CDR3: CATSRGGDSYEQYF; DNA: TGTGCCACCAGCAGAGGAGGAGATTCCTACGAGCAGTACTTC
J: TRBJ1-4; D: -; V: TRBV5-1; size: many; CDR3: CASSPGVANEKLFF; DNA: TGCGCCAGCAGCCCAGGGGTGGCTAATGAAAAACTGTTTTTT
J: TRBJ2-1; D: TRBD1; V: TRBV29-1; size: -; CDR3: CSTRTGGGYNEQFF; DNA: TGCAGCACGCGGACAGGGGGCGGCTACAATGAGCAGTTCTTC
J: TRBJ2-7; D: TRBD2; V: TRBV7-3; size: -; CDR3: CASTVGGGASYEQYF; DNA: TGTGCCAGCACCGTCGGCGGGGGGGCCTCCTACGAGCAGTACTTC
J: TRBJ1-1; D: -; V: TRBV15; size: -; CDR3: CATSEGSRTEAFF; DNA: TGTGCCACCAGCGAGGGGAGTAGGACTGAAGCTTTCTTT
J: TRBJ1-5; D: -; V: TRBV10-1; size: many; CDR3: CASSEGRGERSNQPQHF; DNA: TGCGCCAGCAGTGAGGGGAGGGGGGAGAGGAGCAATCAGCCCCAGCATTTT
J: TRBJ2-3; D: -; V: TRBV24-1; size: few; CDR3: CATSRIEGPYF; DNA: TGTGCCACCAGTCGAATCGAAGGGCCGTACTTC
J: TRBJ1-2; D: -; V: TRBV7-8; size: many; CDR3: CASGRGPANYGYTF; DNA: TGTGCCAGTGGAAGGGGCCCAGCTAACTATGGCTACACCTTC
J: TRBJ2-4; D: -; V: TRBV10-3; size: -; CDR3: CASSEGPSNIQYF; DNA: TGTGCCAGCAGTGAGGGCCCGTCAAACATTCAGTACTTC
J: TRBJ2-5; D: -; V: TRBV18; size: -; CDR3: CASSPGNIQETQYF; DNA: TGTGCCAGCTCACCGGGGAACATCCAAGAGACCCAGTACTTC
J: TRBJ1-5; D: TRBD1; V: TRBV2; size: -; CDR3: CARGDRGLGQPQHF; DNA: TGTGCCAGAGGGGACAGGGGGCTTGGTCAGCCCCAGCATTTT
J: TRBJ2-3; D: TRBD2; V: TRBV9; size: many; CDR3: CASSRLGSGGSTDTQYF; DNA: TGTGCCAGCAGCCGCCTGGGTAGCGGGGGTAGCACAGATACGCAGTATTTT
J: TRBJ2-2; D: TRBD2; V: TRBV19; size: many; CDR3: CASSPSTGRAGELFF; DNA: TGTGCCAGTAGCCCTTCGACGGGGAGGGCCGGGGAGCTGTTTTTT
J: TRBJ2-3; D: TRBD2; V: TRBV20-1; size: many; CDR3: CSARVPSGSTDTQYF; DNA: TGCAGTGCTAGAGTTCCTAGCGGAAGCACAGATACGCAGTATTTT
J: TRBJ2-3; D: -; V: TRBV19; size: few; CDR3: CAYLTGDDGTDTQYF; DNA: TGTGCCTACCTCACTGGGGACGACGGCACAGATACGCAGTATTTT
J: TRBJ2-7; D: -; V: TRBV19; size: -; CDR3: CASSRAGVGREQYF; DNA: TGTGCCAGTAGTAGGGCCGGGGTAGGGCGCGAGCAGTACTTC
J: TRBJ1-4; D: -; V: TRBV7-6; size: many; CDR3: CASSFGLTNEKLFF; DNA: TGTGCCAGCAGCTTTGGGTTAACTAATGAAAAACTGTTTTTT
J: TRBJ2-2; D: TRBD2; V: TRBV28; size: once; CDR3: CASRRLAGASTANTGELFF; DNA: TGTGCCAGCAGGCGACTAGCGGGGGCCTCGACCGCGAACACCGGGGAGCTGTTTTTT
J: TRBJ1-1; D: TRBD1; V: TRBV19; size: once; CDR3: CASSTLTGTEAFF; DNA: TGTGCCAGTAGTACCCTGACAGGGACTGAAGCTTTCTTT
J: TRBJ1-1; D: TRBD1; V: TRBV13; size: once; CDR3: CASTVTGAGSTAFF; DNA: TGTGCCAGCACAGTGACAGGGGCTGGGAGTACAGCTTTCTTT
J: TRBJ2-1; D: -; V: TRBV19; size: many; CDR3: CASSLIHYEQFF; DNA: TGTGCCAGTAGCCTCATTCATTATGAGCAGTTCTTC
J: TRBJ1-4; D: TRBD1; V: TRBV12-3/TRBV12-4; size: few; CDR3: CASRVGTVEKLFF; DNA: TGTGCCAGCAGGGTCGGGACAGTTGAAAAACTGTTTTTT
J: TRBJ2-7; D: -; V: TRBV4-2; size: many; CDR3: CASSRTGTPGELYEQYF; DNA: TGTGCCAGCAGCCGGACCGGGACCCCCGGGGAACTCTACGAGCAGTACTTC
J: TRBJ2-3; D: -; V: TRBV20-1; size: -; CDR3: CSASAGGTDTQYF; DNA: TGCAGTGCCTCGGCTGGGGGGACAGATACGCAGTATTTT
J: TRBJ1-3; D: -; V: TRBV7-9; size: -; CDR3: CASSATSGNTIYF; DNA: TGTGCCAGCAGCGCCACCTCTGGAAACACCATATATTTT
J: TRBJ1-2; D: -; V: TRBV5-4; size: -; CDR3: CASSPRGGGYTF; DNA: TGTGCCAGCAGCCCCCGAGGGGGGGGCTACACCTTC
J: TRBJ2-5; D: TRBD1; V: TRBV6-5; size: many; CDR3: CASSLGRGREETQYF; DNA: TGTGCCAGCAGTTTAGGAAGGGGGCGCGAAGAGACCCAGTACTTC
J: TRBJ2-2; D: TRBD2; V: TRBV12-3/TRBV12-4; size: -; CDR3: CASSLSGRPNTGELFF; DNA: TGTGCCAGCAGTCTTAGCGGGAGGCCGAACACCGGGGAGCTGTTTTTT
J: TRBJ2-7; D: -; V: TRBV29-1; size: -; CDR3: CSQVAGAPAYEQYF; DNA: TGCAGCCAAGTCGCGGGGGCGCCAGCCTACGAGCAGTACTTC
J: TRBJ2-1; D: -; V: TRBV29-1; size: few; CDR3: CAWRGGGGYYNEQFF; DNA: TGTGCCTGGAGGGGTGGCGGGGGCTATTACAATGAGCAGTTCTTC